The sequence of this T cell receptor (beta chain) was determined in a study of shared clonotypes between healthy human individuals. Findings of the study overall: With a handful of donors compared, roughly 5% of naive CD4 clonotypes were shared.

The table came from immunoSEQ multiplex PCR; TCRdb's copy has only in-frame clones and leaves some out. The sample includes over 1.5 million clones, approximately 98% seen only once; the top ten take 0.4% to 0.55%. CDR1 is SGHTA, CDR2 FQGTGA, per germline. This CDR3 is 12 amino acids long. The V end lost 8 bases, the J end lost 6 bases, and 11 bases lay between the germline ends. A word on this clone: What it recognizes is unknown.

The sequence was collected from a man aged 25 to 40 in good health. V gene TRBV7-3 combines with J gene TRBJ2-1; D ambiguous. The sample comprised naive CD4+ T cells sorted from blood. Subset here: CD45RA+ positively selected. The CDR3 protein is CASGTSSNEQFF. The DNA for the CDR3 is TGTGCCAGCGGAACTTCCAGCAATGAGCAGTTCTTC.